This T cell receptor beta chain was observed in a study of blood T cells in healthy people across ages (dated by TCRdb to 2014 to 2015). Regarding the research as a whole: In model experiments, template switching captured about one uniquely barcoded TCR beta cDNA molecule for every two T cells. Using deep sequencing normalized with unique cDNA molecular identifiers, the study measured how TCR beta repertoire diversity changes with age. To avoid experimental bias, donors of different ages were spread randomly across the sequencing lanes. Using the same blood draw, the study looked at two additional independent replicas of 1 million unique cDNA reads for two donors, one aged 18 to 30 and the other aged 80 or older. The donors were split into four age groups: young (average about 15 years), middle-aged (about 40), aged (over 55) and long-lived (under 85).

Worth noting for this clonotype: Its antigen is not yet known. No much larger clone exists at a distance of one base, and base qualities are not known.

Study-level results and caveats: As age increased, observed TCR beta diversity per million T cells dropped in a roughly linear way, and a significant reduction was already evident by age 40. The CMV infection status of donors was not known, potentially confounding age-related changes in expanded clonotypes. Because profiling used bulk unsorted PBMCs, naive and antigen-experienced compartments could not be compared conclusively. Observed TCR beta diversity correlated strongly with the percentage of naive T cells measured by flow cytometry. Total diversity estimates from one million sequenced T cells were considered lower bounds and underestimates. Compared with the aged group, the long-lived group had more naive CD4+ T cells, fewer expanded clones and increased TCR diversity, a pattern suggesting age selection.

The roughly 42 donors, aged 6 to 90 years, were systemically healthy Caucasian individuals from Russia. Each donor gave ten milliliters of peripheral blood, drawn into EDTA-treated Vacutainer tubes. Ficoll-Paque density-gradient centrifugation was used to isolate PBMCs, with at least 6 million per sample. Trizol reagent was used to extract total RNA from the PBMCs, yielding at least 5 micrograms per sample. Naive CD45RAhigh/CD27high T cell percentages were measured by flow cytometry on a PBMC aliquot from every donor. V ends up 8 bases short and J 9 bases short, with an unmatched junction base count of 12. CDR3 length: 14 amino acids, cysteine to phenylalanine. The retained sequence is limited to the CDR3, 42 bases, with the frame set at the first base. As encoded in the germline V gene, CDR1 is LGHNA while CDR2 is YNFKEQ. The library was prepared using 5' RACE. The reads were generated on an Illumina HiSeq 2500. A second PCR of about 7 to 12 cycles was run with a J-beta primer mix and a sample-barcoded 5' primer. A unique molecular identifier was introduced onto each TCR beta cDNA molecule by a template-switch 5' adaptor carrying 12 random nucleotides. At least 3 million CDR3-containing paired-end reads were obtained from each sample. All of the RNA was converted into first-strand cDNA using the Mint cDNA synthesis kit, with a TRBC-specific oligonucleotide serving as the primer. Following uracil-DNA glycosylase treatment, a first 18-cycle PCR with universal primers M1SS and BC2_uni_R was performed on all cDNA. Concerning the study's data processing: For normalization, 1 million high-quality reads, each with a distinct molecular identifier, were randomly selected from each sample. Instead of being binned into consensus sequences, reads with shared molecular identifiers were discarded. MiTCR, set to a Q25 quality threshold and the strictest error-elimination algorithm, was used for CDR3 identification, clonotype clustering and error correction. A nonparametric unseen species model with Euler transformation was used to estimate a lower bound on total TCR beta diversity. Starting from the raw public reads, TCRdb applied fastp trimming at Q25, assembled clones with MiXCR and retained in-frame beta chains. Each CDR3 protein appears once, grouped with its most common genes and DNA. TCRdb's processing, not the authors', yielded these V and J calls. This sample gives about 770,000 distinct CDR3 sequences in total; around two fifths of them show up just once. Clones ranked in the top ten supply nearly 20% of the sample.

The chain is assembled from TRBV4-2 and TRBJ1-1; TRBD1 lines up with 10 middle nucleotides. Sample: blood. This clonotype was sampled from a man between 60 and 70 years old in good health. The CDR3: CASGTGVETGKAFF. DNA sequence: TGTGCCAGCGGGACAGGGGTTGAAACAGGTAAAGCTTTCTTT.